This passage covers 15 T cell receptor beta chains from one sample sequenced in a study of blood T cells in healthy people across ages. A J-beta primer mix and a sample-barcoded 5' primer were used in a second PCR of about 7 to 12 cycles. TCRdb processed the 5' RACE reads anew with MiXCR; each CDR3 protein has one entry. The sample contains hundreds of thousands of distinct CDR3 sequences, approximately 60% of which appear only once. Sequencing used blood. The receptors here all came from a man in his forties in good health.

V is TRBV12-3 or TRBV12-4 and J is TRBJ2-5; 8 nucleotides align to TRBD1. The DNA end lines up better with TRBJ2-4; the J call may be wrong. The CDR3 contains 19 residues. This chain's CDR3 is CASSFIWRTGILAKNIQYF. The CDR3 bases are TGTGCCAGCAGTTTTATCTGGAGGACAGGGATCTTAGCCAAAAACATTCAGTACTTC.

This clonotype was observed a handful of times. The chain employs TRBV29-1 and TRBJ2-7; possible D gene TRBD1, 6 bases. Germline V gene lookup returns CDR1 SQVTM and CDR2 ANQGSEA. Trimming left V 0 bases short and J 0 bases short, with 9 bases between. The CDR3 spans 14 residues. The CDR3 reads CSVEDGQSSYEQYF. CDR3 DNA: TGCAGCGTTGAAGATGGACAGTCCTCCTACGAGCAGTACTTC.

This clonotype was picked up a small number of times. The genes are TRBV20-1 and TRBJ2-7; TRBD2 might be the D (6 bases). The V gene's germline CDR1 is DFQATT and CDR2 SNEGSKA (reference sequence). This CDR3 comprises 12 residues. V lost 4 bases, J lost 5 bases, and 12 bases lay in between. CDR3 protein: CSAKGGTNEQYF. The CDR3 region has the DNA TGCAGTGCTAAAGGAGGGACCAACGAGCAGTACTTC.

The genes are TRBV29-1 and TRBJ2-2; D might be TRBD2 (7 bases). Trimming cost V 3 bases and J 5 bases, with 13 bases left between them. From germline, CDR1 is SQVTM and CDR2 ANQGSEA. This CDR3 contains 14 residues. The CDR3 protein is CSVERGGRTGELFF. The CDR3 nucleotides are TGCAGCGTTGAGAGGGGGGGCCGGACCGGGGAGCTGTTTTTT.

This clonotype has just one count. The V and J genes are TRBV29-1 and TRBJ2-4; TRBD1 matches at 9 bases. J lost 3 bases, V lost 2 bases, and 5 bases had no gene match. This CDR3 spans 15 amino acids. Germline CDR1 is SQVTM and CDR2 is ANQGSEA. The CDR3 region has the DNA TGCAGCGTTGAAAGGACAGGGGAAGGCAAAAACATTCAGTACTTC. Its translation: CSVERTGEGKNIQYF.

The genes are TRBV10-3 and TRBJ2-7; 7 bases align to TRBD2. TRBJ2-5 matches the DNA end more closely, so the J call is doubtful. CDR3 length equals 16 residues. Germline V gene data show CDR1 as ENHRY and CDR2 as SYGVKD. The CDR3 loop reads CAISADTGTPGGTQYF. In nucleotides, the CDR3 is TGTGCCATCAGTGCCGACACCGGGACCCCGGGGGGGACCCAGTACTTC.

This chain links TRBV7-9 with TRBJ2-5; 10 bases are a match to TRBD1. The length of the CDR3 is 15 residues. Per the germline V gene, CDR1 is SEHNR and CDR2 is FQNEAQ (reference sequence). The junction had 8 bases not matched to a gene; V was cut back by 5 bases and J by 5 bases. The CDR3: CASSGYRTGGETQYF. The CDR3 region has the DNA TGTGCCAGCAGCGGGTATAGGACAGGGGGTGAGACCCAGTACTTC.

V is TRBV24-1 and J is TRBJ2-4, with a weak D call TRBD1 (5 bases). Germline V gene lookup returns CDR1 KGHDR and CDR2 SFDVKD. Trimming removed 3 bases at V and 3 bases at J, with 17 bases between. The CDR3 is made up of 17 amino acids. The CDR3 here is CATSDDPVQGGKNIQYF. The CDR3 DNA follows: TGTGCCACCAGTGATGACCCCGTCCAGGGTGGCAAAAACATTCAGTACTTC.

The chain employs TRBV9 and TRBJ1-4, with D unresolved. This CDR3 spans 16 amino acids. Germline V CDR1 and CDR2: SGDLS, YYNGEE. The V gene lost 0 bases and the J gene lost 0 bases, with 9 bases spanning the gap. The CDR3 DNA follows: TGTGCCAGCAGCGTAGAGGGAAGGGCAACTAATGAAAAACTGTTTTTT. Its protein product is CASSVEGRATNEKLFF.

In DNA, the CDR3 is TGTGCCAGCAGTCTCCGGGACGGAGTAGTGTACTATGGCTACACCTTC. Protein product: CASSLRDGVVYYGYTF. The genes are TRBV12-3 or TRBV12-4 and TRBJ1-2, with a weak D call TRBD1 (5 bases). The CDR3 loop spans 16 amino acids. Trimming took 5 bases from V and 3 from J, leaving 19 bases between them.

The CDR3 protein is CASSLGIAGYNEQFF. The CDR3 DNA is TGTGCCAGCAGTTTGGGAATAGCGGGATACAATGAGCAGTTCTTC. This chain connects TRBV27 to TRBJ2-1, with 8 bases fitting TRBD2. CDR3 length: 15 amino acids. Per the germline V gene, CDR1 is MNHEY and CDR2 is SMNVEV (reference sequence). With V trimmed by 3 bases and J by 4 bases, 5 bases remained unmatched.

The rearrangement uses TRBV27 and TRBJ1-2; no definite D call. Germline V gene sequence: CDR1 MNHEY, CDR2 SMNVEV (reference sequence). The V gene lost 5 bases and the J gene lost 6 bases, with 19 bases spanning the gap. This CDR3 has 15 residues. DNA for the CDR3: TGTGCCAGCAGTCCTCGGCCCGGGATCGGGCATGGCTACACCTTC. It specifies CASSPRPGIGHGYTF.

V gene TRBV12-3 or TRBV12-4 combines with J gene TRBJ2-5, with TRBD2 matching 7 bases. The CDR3 consists of 17 residues. V was pared by 6 bases and J by 0 bases, with 13 bases of the junction left unmatched. In nucleotides, the CDR3 is TGTGCCAGCAGCAGCCGGATGGTCCGGGGGGACCAAGAGACCCAGTACTTC. This sequence encodes CASSSRMVRGDQETQYF.

The chain joins TRBV12-3 or TRBV12-4 to TRBJ1-2; 7 positions match TRBD1. This CDR3 contains 12 residues. Trimming removed 4 bases from V and 9 bases from J; junction bases left unmatched: 5. CDR3 nucleotide sequence: TGTGCCAGCAGTTACACGGACAGGAGCTACACCTTC. Translated, it gives CASSYTDRSYTF.

The rearrangement links TRBV20-1 to TRBJ2-7, with 10 positions matching TRBD2. The germline V gene encodes CDR1 DFQATT and CDR2 SNEGSKA (reference sequence). The CDR3 runs 17 residues. The J segment lost 2 bases and the V segment lost 0 bases, leaving 10 bases of the junction unmatched. CDR3 nucleotides: TGCAGTGCTAGAGATCCCCCCCCTAGCGGGAGCACCTACGAGCAGTACTTC. Translated, it gives CSARDPPPSGSTYEQYF.